The next 14 T cell receptor beta chains were all read from a single sample in a study of cytomegalovirus exposure and HLA in healthy donors. The PCR had 60 Vbeta and 13 Jbeta primers. TCRdb's table, derived via immunoSEQ multiplex PCR, lists solely in-frame clones and lacks some. This table has some 160,000 clones, approximately 80% appearing once. The sequenced sample consisted of PBMCs. The receptors were sampled from a man aged 50-59 years in good health and CMV-seropositive.

This clone came up once. The rearrangement uses TRBV30 and TRBJ1-1; D is undetermined. Germline V lookup: CDR1 GTSNPN, CDR2 SVGIG (reference sequence). CDR3 length: 13 amino acids. V was clipped by 5 bases and J by 0 bases, with 10 bases between them. The CDR3 loop reads CAWARGMNTEAFF. The CDR3 DNA sequence: TGTGCCTGGGCCAGAGGAATGAACACTGAAGCTTTCTTT.

J is TRBJ2-5 and V is TRBV6-5, with 8 bases identical to TRBD1. CDR1 and CDR2 (germline): MNHEY, SVGAGI. There are 15 residues in the CDR3. Unmatched junction bases numbered 5, after V lost 0 bases and J lost 5 bases. The CDR3 region has the DNA TGTGCCAGCAGTTACTCGGCAGGGGGCATGGAGACCCAGTACTTC. Encoded protein: CASSYSAGGMETQYF.

The chain combines TRBV9 with TRBJ1-2; D is unclear. Trimming removed 6 bases from V and 8 bases from J, with 14 bases in between. The CDR3 contains 12 residues. CDR1 is SGDLS, CDR2 YYNGEE, per germline. CDR3 loop: CASNDGFGGYTF. The CDR3 nucleotides read TGTGCCAGCAACGACGGGTTCGGAGGCTACACCTTC.

The DNA for the CDR3 is TGCGCCAGCAGTGTGGGGGGAGGTACCTCTGGGGCCAACGTCCTGACTTTC. Protein product: CASSVGGGTSGANVLTF. V usage is TRBV10-2 and J usage is TRBJ2-6; possibly TRBD2 for D (6 bases). CDR1 and CDR2 from the germline V gene are WSHSY and SAAADI. Trimming cost V 4 bases and J 0 bases, with 13 bases left between them. This CDR3 region has 17 residues.

The table lists this clone with a few counts. The CDR3 sequence is CASSFRQNNSPLHF. DNA of the CDR3: TGTGCCAGCAGTTTCAGGCAGAATAATTCACCCCTCCACTTT. The chain has TRBV27 and TRBJ1-6, with unresolved D. Trimming removed 3 bases from V and 5 bases from J, with 8 bases in between. The CDR3 consists of 14 residues. The V gene's germline CDR1 is MNHEY and CDR2 SMNVEV (reference sequence).

V usage is TRBV6-1 and J usage is TRBJ2-1, with D possibly being TRBD1 (6 bases). CDR1 and CDR2 (germline): MNHNS, SASEGT. CDR3 length equals 14 residues. Trimming removed 11 bases from V and 0 bases from J, with 14 bases in between. CDR3: CAARQVSSYNEQFF. CDR3 nucleotides: TGTGCCGCTAGACAGGTGAGCTCCTACAATGAGCAGTTCTTC.

This clone occurred once. This rearrangement joins TRBV14 to TRBJ2-6; 12 bases map to TRBD1. Germline loops: CDR1 SGHDN, CDR2 FVKESK. There are 15 residues in the CDR3. CDR3 in amino acids: CEPGQGARGANVLTF. DNA of the CDR3: TGTGAACCGGGACAGGGGGCGCGTGGGGCCAACGTCCTGACTTTC. The variable domain in full, with the rest retrieved from reference TRBV14 and TRBJ2-6, is EAGVTQFPSHSVIEKGQTVTLRCDPISGHDNLYWYRRVMGKEIKFLLHFVKESKQDESGMPNNRFLAERTGGTYSTLKVQPAELEDSGVYFCEPGQGARGANVLTFGAGSRLTVL.

The genes are TRBV30 and TRBJ1-2; the D gene is possibly TRBD1 (5 bases). This CDR3 has 13 residues. V shed 1 base and J shed 6 bases, with 12 bases lying between them. Germline values: CDR1 GTSNPN, CDR2 SVGIG (reference sequence). The CDR3 sequence: CAWSDGGGDGYTF. The CDR3, as DNA: TGTGCCTGGAGTGATGGGGGAGGAGATGGCTACACCTTC. Full variable domain (remainder filled in from reference TRBV30 and TRBJ1-2): SQTIHQWPATLVQPVGSPLSLECTVEGTSNPNLYWYRQAAGRGLQLLFYSVGIGQISSEVPQNLSASRPQDRQFILSSKKLLLSDSGFYLCAWSDGGGDGYTFGSGTRLTVV.

The chain couples TRBV19 to TRBJ2-2; no clear D. The CDR3 totals 14 residues. V lost 6 bases and J 0 bases, leaving 8 bases between the germline ends. Germline lookup yields CDR1 LNHDA and CDR2 SQIVND (reference sequence). CDR3 protein: CASRETANTGELFF. CDR3 coding DNA: TGTGCCAGTAGGGAAACAGCGAACACCGGGGAGCTGTTTTTT.

The chain carries TRBV2 and TRBJ2-1; D uncertain. The V and J ends lost 2 bases and 7 bases respectively, with 9 bases between them. This CDR3 region has 13 residues. CDR1 SNHLY and CDR2 FYNNEI come from the germline V gene. The CDR3 sequence is CASSEITGNEQFF. The DNA for the CDR3 is TGTGCCAGCAGTGAAATTACGGGTAATGAGCAGTTCTTC. Full variable domain (outside the CDR3, taken from reference TRBV2 and TRBJ2-1): EPEVTQTPSHQVTQMGQEVILRCVPISNHLYFYWYRQILGQKVEFLVSFYNNEISEKSEIFDDQFSVERPDGSNFTLKIRSTKLEDSAMYFCASSEITGNEQFFGPGTRLTVL.

V and J are TRBV19 and TRBJ1-2; possibly TRBD1 for D (6 bases). The germline V and J ends were trimmed by 3 bases and 7 bases, with 18 bases remaining between them. The CDR3 runs 15 residues. Germline V CDR1 and CDR2: LNHDA, SQIVND (reference sequence). The CDR3 loop is CASSIQAGAGTGYTF. In DNA, the CDR3 is TGTGCCAGTAGTATTCAGGCAGGGGCCGGGACTGGCTACACCTTC.

The gene calls are TRBV2 and TRBJ2-1; 8 bases are shared with TRBD1. The CDR3 has 14 residues. Trimming removed 8 bases from V and 6 bases from J; junction bases left unmatched: 9. CDR1 is SNHLY, CDR2 FYNNEI, per germline. In DNA, the CDR3 is TGTGCCAGCTCGACAGGGGCGTTTACCAATGAGCAGTTCTTC. Its protein product is CASSTGAFTNEQFF.

The DNA of the CDR3 is TGTGCCAGCTCCACCGGGACAATAAACACTGAAGCTTTCTTT. Its translation is CASSTGTINTEAFF. The chain joins TRBV18 to TRBJ1-1; D may be TRBD1 (6 bases). Germline CDR1 KGHSH, CDR2 LQKENI. The CDR3 contains 14 residues. V was trimmed by 6 bases and J by 2 bases, leaving 13 bases between them.

V is TRBV5-1 and J is TRBJ1-1; D is ambiguous. V was pared by 0 bases and J by 0 bases, with 12 bases between. CDR3 size: 16 residues. The germline V gene has CDR1 SGHRS and CDR2 YFSETQ. The CDR3 loop reads CASSLARDVLNTEAFF. The CDR3 DNA is TGCGCCAGCAGCTTGGCGAGGGATGTCTTGAACACTGAAGCTTTCTTT.